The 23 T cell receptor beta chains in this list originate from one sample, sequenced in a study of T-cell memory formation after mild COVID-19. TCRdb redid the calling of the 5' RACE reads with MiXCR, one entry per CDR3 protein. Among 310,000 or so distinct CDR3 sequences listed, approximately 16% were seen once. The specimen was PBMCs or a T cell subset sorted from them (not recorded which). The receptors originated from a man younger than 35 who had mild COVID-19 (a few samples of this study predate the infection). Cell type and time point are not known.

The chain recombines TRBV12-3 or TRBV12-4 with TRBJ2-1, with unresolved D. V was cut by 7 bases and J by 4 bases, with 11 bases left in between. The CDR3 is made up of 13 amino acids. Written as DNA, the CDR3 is TGTGCCAGCACCCACGGCCGGTACAATGAGCAGTTCTTC. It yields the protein CASTHGRYNEQFF.

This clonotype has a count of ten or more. The CDR3 bases are TGCGCCAGCAGCTTAGGCGGGGACAAAAACATTCAGTACTTC. Translating gives CASSLGGDKNIQYF. The chain uses TRBV5-1 and TRBJ2-4, with a weak D call TRBD2 (6 bases). CDR3 size: 14 residues. Per germline, CDR1 SGHRS and CDR2 YFSETQ. Trimming pared 2 bases from V and 3 bases from J, leaving 9 bases between.

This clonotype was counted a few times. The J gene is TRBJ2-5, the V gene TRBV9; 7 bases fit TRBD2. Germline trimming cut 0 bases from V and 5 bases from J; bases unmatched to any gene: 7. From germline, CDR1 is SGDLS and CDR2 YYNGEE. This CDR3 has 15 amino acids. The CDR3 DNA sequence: TGTGCCAGCAGCGTAGATTACAGGCGGGAGGAGACCCAGTACTTC. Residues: CASSVDYRREETQYF. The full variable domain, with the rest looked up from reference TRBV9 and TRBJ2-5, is DSGVTQTPKHLITATGQRVTLRCSPRSGDLSVYWYQQSLDQGLQFLIQYYNGEERAKGNILERFSAQQFPDLHSELNLSSLELGDSALYFCASSVDYRREETQYFGPGTRLLVL.

The CDR3 region has the DNA TGTGCCAGCTCACCACCCGCAGGGTCAGATACGCAGTATTTT. It translates to CASSPPAGSDTQYF. The chain uses TRBV18 and TRBJ2-3, with D possibly matching TRBD1 (5 bases). Trimming took 0 bases from V and 4 from J, leaving 8 bases between them. CDR1 and CDR2 (germline): KGHSH, LQKENI. The CDR3 length is 14 residues.

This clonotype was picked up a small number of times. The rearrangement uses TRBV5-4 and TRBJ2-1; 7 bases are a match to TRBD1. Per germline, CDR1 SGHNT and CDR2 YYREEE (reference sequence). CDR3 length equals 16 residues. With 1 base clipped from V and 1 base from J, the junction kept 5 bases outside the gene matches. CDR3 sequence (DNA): TGTGCCAGCAGCTTGCCCCAGGGGGTATCCTACAATGAGCAGTTCTTC. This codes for CASSLPQGVSYNEQFF.

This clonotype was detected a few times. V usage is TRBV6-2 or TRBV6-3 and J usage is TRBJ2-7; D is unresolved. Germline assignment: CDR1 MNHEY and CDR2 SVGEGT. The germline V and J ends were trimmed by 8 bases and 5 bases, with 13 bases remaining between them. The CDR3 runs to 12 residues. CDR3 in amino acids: CASSSARDEQYV. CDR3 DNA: TGTGCCAGCTCCTCTGCACGGGACGAGCAGTACGTC.

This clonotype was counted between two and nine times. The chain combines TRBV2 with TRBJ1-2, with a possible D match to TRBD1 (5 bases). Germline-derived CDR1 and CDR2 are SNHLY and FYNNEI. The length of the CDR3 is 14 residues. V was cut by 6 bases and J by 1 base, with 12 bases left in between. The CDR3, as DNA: TGTGCCAGCAGCGCCGGGACGGATAACTATGGCTACACCTTC. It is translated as CASSAGTDNYGYTF.

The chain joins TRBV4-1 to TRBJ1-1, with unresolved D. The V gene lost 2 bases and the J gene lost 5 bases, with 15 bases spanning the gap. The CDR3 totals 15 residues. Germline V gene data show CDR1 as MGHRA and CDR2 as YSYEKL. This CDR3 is CASSQPSPWRTEAFF. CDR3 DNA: TGCGCCAGCAGCCAACCCAGCCCATGGAGGACTGAAGCTTTCTTT.

The DNA of the CDR3 is TGTGCCAGCACCCGACCCCGGGACAGGGGGCGGGAGACCCAGTACTTC. It specifies CASTRPRDRGRETQYF. V gene TRBV11-3 combines with J gene TRBJ2-5; 12 nucleotides line up with TRBD1. Trimming at V came to 7 bases and at J to 5 bases, leaving 11 bases not matched to a gene. CDR1 is SGHNT, CDR2 YENEEA, per germline. The CDR3 has 16 residues.

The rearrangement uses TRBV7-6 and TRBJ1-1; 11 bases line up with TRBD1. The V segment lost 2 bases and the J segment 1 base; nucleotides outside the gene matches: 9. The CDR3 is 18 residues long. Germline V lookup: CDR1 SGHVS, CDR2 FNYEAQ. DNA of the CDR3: TGTGCCAGCAGCTTATCCGGCCGGACAGGGGGCGCGAACACTGAAGCTTTCTTT. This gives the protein CASSLSGRTGGANTEAFF.

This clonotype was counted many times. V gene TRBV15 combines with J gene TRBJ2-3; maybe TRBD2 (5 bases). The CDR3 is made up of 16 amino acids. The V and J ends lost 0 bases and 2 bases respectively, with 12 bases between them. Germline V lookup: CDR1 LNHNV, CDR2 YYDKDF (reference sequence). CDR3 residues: CATSRDRSGSTDTQYF. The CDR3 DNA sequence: TGTGCCACCAGCAGAGATAGGAGCGGTTCCACAGATACGCAGTATTTT.

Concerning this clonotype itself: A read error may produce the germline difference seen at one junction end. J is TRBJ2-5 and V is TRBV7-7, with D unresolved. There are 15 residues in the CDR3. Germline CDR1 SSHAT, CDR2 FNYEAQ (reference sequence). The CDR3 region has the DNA TGTGCTAGCAGCTTAGGTCCCGCGCTGGAAGAGACCCAGTACTTC. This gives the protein CASSLGPALEETQYF.

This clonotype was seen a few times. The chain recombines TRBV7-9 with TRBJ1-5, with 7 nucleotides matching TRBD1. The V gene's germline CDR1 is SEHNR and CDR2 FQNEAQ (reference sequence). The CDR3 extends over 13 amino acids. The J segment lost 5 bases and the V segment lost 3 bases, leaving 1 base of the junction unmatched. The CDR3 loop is CASSFGQDQPQHF. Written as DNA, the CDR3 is TGTGCCAGCAGCTTCGGACAGGATCAGCCCCAGCATTTT.

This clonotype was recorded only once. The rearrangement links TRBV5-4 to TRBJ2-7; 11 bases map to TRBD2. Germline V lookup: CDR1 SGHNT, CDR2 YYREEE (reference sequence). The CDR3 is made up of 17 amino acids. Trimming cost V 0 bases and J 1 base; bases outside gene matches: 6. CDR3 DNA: TGTGCCAGCAGCTTGGGGCCTTCTAGCGGGGGGTCCTACGAGCAGTACTTC. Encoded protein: CASSLGPSSGGSYEQYF. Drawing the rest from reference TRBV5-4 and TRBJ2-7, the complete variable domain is ETGVTQSPTHLIKTRGQQVTLRCSSQSGHNTVSWYQQALGQGPQFIFQYYREEENGRGNFPPRFSGLQFPNYSSELNVNALELDDSALYLCASSLGPSSGGSYEQYFGPGTRLTVT.

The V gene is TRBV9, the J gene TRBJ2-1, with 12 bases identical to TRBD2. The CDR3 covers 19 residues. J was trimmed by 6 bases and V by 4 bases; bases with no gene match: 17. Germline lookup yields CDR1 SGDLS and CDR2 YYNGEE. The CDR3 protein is CASSFSPPLAGGPGNEQFF. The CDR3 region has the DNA TGTGCCAGCAGCTTCAGCCCCCCTCTAGCGGGGGGGCCAGGCAATGAGCAGTTCTTC.

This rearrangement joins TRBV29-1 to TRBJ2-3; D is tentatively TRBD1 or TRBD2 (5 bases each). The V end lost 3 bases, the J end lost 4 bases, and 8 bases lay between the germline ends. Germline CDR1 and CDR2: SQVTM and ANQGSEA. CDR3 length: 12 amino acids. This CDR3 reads CSVDGGADTQYF. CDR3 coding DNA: TGCAGCGTTGATGGGGGTGCAGATACGCAGTATTTT.

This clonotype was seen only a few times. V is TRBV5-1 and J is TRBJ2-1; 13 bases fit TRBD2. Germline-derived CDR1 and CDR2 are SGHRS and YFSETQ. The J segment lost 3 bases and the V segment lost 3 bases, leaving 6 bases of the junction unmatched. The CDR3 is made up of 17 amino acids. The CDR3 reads CASSSMGTSGVYNEQFF. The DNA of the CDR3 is TGCGCCAGCAGCTCCATGGGGACTAGCGGGGTCTACAATGAGCAGTTCTTC. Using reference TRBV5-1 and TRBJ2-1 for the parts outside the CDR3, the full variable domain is KAGVTQTPRYLIKTRGQQVTLSCSPISGHRSVSWYQQTPGQGLQFLFEYFSETQRNKGNFPGRFSGRQFSNSRSEMNVSTLELGDSALYLCASSSMGTSGVYNEQFFGPGTRLTVL.

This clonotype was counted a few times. The CDR3 region has the DNA TGCGCCAGCAGCCAAGATTGGGGGACGGTCGTCGGGGACTACGAGCAGTACGTC. It is translated as CASSQDWGTVVGDYEQYV. This chain joins TRBV4-1 and TRBJ2-7, with D perhaps TRBD1 or TRBD2 (5 bases each). The CDR3 spans 18 residues. Germline CDR1 reads MGHRA; CDR2 reads YSYEKL. V lost 0 bases, J lost 3 bases, and 21 bases lay in between.

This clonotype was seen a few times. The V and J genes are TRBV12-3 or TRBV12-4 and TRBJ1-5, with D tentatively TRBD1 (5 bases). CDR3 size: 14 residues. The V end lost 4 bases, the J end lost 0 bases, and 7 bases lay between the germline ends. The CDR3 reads CASSWGNSNQPQHF. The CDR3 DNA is TGTGCCAGCAGTTGGGGCAATAGCAATCAGCCCCAGCATTTT.

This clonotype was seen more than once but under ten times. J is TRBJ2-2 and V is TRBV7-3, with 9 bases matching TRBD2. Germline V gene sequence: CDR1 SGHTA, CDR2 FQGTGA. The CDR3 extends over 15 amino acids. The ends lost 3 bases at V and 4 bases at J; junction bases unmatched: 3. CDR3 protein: CASSFSGGVTGELFF. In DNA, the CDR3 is TGTGCCAGCAGCTTTAGCGGGGGAGTCACCGGGGAGCTGTTTTTT. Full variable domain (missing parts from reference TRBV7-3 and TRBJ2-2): GAGVSQTPSNKVTEKGKYVELRCDPISGHTALYWYRQSLGQGPEFLIYFQGTGAADDSGLPNDRFFAVRPEGSVSTLKIQRTERGDSAVYLCASSFSGGVTGELFFGEGSRLTVL.

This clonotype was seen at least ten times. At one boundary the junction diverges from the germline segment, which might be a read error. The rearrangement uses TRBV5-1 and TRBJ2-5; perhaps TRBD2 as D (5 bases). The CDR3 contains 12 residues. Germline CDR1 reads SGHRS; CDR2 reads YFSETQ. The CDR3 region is CASSLLGETQYF. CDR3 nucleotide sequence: TGTGCCAGCAGCTTACTAGGAGAGACCCAGTACTTC.

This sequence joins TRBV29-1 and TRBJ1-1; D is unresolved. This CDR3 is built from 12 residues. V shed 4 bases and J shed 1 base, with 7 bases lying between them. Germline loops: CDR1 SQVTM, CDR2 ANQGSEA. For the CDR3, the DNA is TGCAGCGTTGGACGTCAGAACACTGAAGCTTTCTTT. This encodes CSVGRQNTEAFF.

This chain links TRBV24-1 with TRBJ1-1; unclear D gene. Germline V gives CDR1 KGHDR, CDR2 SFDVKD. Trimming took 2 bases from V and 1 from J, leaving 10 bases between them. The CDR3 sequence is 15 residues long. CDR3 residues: CATSDSSRENTEAFF. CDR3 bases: TGTGCCACCAGTGATTCCTCCAGAGAGAACACTGAAGCTTTCTTT.